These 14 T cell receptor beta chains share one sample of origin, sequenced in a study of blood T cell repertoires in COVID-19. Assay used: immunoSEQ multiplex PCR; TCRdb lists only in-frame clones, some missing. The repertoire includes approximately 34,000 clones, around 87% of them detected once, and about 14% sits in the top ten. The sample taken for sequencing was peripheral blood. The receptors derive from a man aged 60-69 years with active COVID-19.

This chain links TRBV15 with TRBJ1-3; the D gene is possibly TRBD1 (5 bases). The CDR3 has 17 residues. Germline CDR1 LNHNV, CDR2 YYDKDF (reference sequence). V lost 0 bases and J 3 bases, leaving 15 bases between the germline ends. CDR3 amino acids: CATSRDLGAPIGNTIYF. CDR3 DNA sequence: TGTGCCACCAGCAGAGATTTAGGGGCGCCAATTGGAAACACCATATATTTT.

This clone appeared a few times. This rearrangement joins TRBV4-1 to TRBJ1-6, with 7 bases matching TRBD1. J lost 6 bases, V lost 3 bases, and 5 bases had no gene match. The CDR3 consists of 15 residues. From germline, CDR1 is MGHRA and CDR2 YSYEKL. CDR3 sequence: CASSHPGTANSPLHF. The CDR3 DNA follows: TGCGCCAGCAGCCACCCCGGGACAGCTAATTCACCCCTCCACTTT.

The chain's CDR3 is CASSPDTGELFF. CDR3 nucleotides: TGTGCCAGCAGCCCAGACACCGGGGAGCTGTTTTTT. The chain has TRBV7-3 and TRBJ2-2; D unresolved. The V gene lost 5 bases and the J gene lost 3 bases, with 4 bases spanning the gap. The CDR3 has 12 amino acids. Per the germline V gene, CDR1 is SGHTA and CDR2 is FQGTGA.

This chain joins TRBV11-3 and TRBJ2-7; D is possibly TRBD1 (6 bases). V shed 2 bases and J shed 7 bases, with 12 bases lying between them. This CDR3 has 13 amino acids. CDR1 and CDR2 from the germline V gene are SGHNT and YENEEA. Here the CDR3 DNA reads TGTGCCAGCAGCTTAAACAGGGCGTCTGAGCAGTACTTC. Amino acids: CASSLNRASEQYF.

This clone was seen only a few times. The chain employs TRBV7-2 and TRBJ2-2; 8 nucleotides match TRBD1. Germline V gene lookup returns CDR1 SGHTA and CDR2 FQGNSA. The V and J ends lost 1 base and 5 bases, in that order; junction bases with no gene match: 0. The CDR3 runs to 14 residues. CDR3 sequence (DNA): TGTGCCAGCAGCTTAGACAGGGGGACCGGGGAGCTGTTTTTT. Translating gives CASSLDRGTGELFF.

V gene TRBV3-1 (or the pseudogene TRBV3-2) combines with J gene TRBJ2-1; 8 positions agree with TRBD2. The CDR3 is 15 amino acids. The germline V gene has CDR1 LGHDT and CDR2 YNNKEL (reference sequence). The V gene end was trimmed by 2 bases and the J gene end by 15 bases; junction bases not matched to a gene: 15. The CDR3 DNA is TGTGCCAGCAGCCAAAGTATCGGGGGGGCTTATCATACGTTCTTC. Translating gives CASSQSIGGAYHTFF.

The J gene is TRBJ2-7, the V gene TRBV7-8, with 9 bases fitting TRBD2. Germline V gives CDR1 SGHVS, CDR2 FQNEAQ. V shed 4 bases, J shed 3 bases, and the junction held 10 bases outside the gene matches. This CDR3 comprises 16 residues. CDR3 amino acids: CASSSKAGGGFYEQYF. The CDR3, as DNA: TGTGCCAGCAGCTCGAAAGCGGGGGGCGGATTCTACGAGCAGTACTTC. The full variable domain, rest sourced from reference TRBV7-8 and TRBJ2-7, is GAGVSQSPRYKVAKRGQDVALRCDPISGHVSLFWYQQALGQGPEFLTYFQNEAQLDKSGLPSDRFFAERPEGSVSTLKIQRTQQEDSAVYLCASSSKAGGGFYEQYFGPGTRLTVT.

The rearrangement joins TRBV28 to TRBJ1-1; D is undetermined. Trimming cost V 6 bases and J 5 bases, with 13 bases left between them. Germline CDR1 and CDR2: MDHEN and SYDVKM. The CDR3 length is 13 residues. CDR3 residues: CASSPSGSTEAFF. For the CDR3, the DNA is TGTGCCAGCAGCCCCTCGGGGAGTACTGAAGCTTTCTTT.

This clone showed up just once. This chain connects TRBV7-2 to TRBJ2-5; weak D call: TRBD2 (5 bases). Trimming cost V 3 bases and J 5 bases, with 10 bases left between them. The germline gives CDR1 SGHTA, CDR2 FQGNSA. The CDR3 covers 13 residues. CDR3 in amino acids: CASSFSGMETQYF. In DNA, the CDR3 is TGTGCCAGCAGCTTTTCGGGGATGGAGACCCAGTACTTC.

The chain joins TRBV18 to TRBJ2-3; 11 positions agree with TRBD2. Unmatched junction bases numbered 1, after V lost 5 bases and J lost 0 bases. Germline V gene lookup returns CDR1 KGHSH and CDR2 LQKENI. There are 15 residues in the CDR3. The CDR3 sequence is CASSGTSGSTDTQYF. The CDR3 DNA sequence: TGTGCCAGCTCAGGGACTAGCGGAAGCACAGATACGCAGTATTTT.

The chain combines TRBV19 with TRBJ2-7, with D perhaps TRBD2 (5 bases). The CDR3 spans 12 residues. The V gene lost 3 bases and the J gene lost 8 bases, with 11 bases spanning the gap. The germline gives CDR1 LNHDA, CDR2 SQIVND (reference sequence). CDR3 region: CASSIEGSQQYF. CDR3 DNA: TGTGCCAGTAGTATTGAGGGTTCTCAGCAGTACTTC.

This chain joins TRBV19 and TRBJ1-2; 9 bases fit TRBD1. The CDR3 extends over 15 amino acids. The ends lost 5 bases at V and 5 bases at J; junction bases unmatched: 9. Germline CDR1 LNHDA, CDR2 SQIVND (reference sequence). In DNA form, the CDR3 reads TGTGCCAGTAGTCCCGTGGGGACAGGGAAATATGGCTACACCTTC. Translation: CASSPVGTGKYGYTF.

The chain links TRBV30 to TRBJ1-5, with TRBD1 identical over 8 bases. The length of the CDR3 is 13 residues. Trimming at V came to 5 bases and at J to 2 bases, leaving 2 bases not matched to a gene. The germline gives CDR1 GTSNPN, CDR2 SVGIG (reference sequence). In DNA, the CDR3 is TGTGCCTGGGAACAGGGGGGCAATCAGCCCCAGCATTTT. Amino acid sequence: CAWEQGGNQPQHF.

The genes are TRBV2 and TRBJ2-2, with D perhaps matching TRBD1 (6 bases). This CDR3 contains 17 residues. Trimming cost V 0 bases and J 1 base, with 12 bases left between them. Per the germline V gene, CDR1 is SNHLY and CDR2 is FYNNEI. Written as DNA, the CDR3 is TGTGCCAGCAGTGAAGCTTGGGGGCAGGGGAACACCGGGGAGCTGTTTTTT. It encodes CASSEAWGQGNTGELFF.